What follows are 6 T cell receptor beta chains derived from one specimen sequenced in a study of vaccination effects on CD4 cells after COVID-19. The assay was immunoSEQ multiplex PCR, and TCRdb's table has in-frame clones only and misses some. The data show fewer than 30,000 clones, with over 70% seen just once and around 30% held by the top ten. Their target antigens are unknown. Before sequencing, viral peptide pools were used by the ViraFEST assay to expand antigen-specific CD4+ T cells. It was after 10 days of culture that CD4+ T cells were isolated. Previously uninfected by SARS-CoV-2, the vaccine recipients also showed negative nucleocapsid antibodies. Here the sequenced sample was CD4+ T cells from PBMCs cultured with SARS-CoV-2 spike peptides, taken before COVID-19 vaccination. The receptor source for this set is a human donor who received a COVID-19 vaccine.

The chain links TRBV4-2 to TRBJ2-7; TRBD1 is a possible D gene (5 bases). Trimming removed 4 bases from V and 3 bases from J, with 10 bases in between. Germline CDR1 reads LGHNA; CDR2 reads YNFKEQ. This CDR3 has 13 residues. CDR3 DNA sequence: TGTGCCAGCAGCCCCAGACAGAGCTACGAGCAGTACTTC. This sequence encodes CASSPRQSYEQYF.

CDR3 DNA sequence: TGCGCCAGCAGCTTGGGGACATTCACAGATACGCAGTATTTT. This encodes CASSLGTFTDTQYF. V gene TRBV5-1 combines with J gene TRBJ2-3; TRBD1 is a possible D gene (5 bases). Germline V gene lookup returns CDR1 SGHRS and CDR2 YFSETQ. This CDR3 has 14 amino acids. The V end was cut by 0 bases, the J end by 2 bases, with 7 bases between.

The chain combines TRBV10-1 with TRBJ2-6; no clear D. This CDR3 has 18 residues. V dropped 1 base and J dropped 2 bases, with 15 bases sitting between them. Looked up from germline, CDR1 is WNHNN and CDR2 is SYGVQD (reference sequence). The CDR3: CASSELGSLFAGANVLTF. The CDR3 DNA reads TGCGCCAGCAGTGAGTTGGGGTCTCTTTTCGCTGGGGCCAACGTCCTGACTTTC.

V is TRBV30 and J is TRBJ1-5; TRBD1 might be the D (5 bases). The germline gives CDR1 GTSNPN, CDR2 SVGIG (reference sequence). The CDR3 sequence is 13 residues long. V lost 3 bases and J lost 0, with 6 bases in between. CDR3 residues: CAWSRDSNQPQHF. In DNA, the CDR3 is TGTGCCTGGAGCAGGGATAGCAATCAGCCCCAGCATTTT.

Only one count was recorded for this clone. The chain uses TRBV4-3 and TRBJ1-2; D gene ambiguous. The V end lost 0 bases, the J end lost 4 bases, and 9 bases lay between the germline ends. The CDR3 loop spans 14 amino acids. Per the germline V gene, CDR1 is LGHNA and CDR2 is YSLEER. DNA for the CDR3: TGCGCCAGCAGCCAAGAAGCGGCAAGCTATGGCTACACCTTC. Residues: CASSQEAASYGYTF.

In this sample, this clone turned up a few times. The genes are TRBV3-1 (or the pseudogene TRBV3-2) and TRBJ2-7; D may be TRBD2 (5 bases). CDR1 and CDR2 from the germline V gene are LGHDT and YNNKEL (reference sequence). V gave up 0 bases and J gave up 2 bases, with 8 bases separating them. The CDR3 covers 14 residues. Here the CDR3 DNA reads TGTGCCAGCAGCCAAGATTTCGGGGCCTACGAGCAGTACTTC. Protein: CASSQDFGAYEQYF.